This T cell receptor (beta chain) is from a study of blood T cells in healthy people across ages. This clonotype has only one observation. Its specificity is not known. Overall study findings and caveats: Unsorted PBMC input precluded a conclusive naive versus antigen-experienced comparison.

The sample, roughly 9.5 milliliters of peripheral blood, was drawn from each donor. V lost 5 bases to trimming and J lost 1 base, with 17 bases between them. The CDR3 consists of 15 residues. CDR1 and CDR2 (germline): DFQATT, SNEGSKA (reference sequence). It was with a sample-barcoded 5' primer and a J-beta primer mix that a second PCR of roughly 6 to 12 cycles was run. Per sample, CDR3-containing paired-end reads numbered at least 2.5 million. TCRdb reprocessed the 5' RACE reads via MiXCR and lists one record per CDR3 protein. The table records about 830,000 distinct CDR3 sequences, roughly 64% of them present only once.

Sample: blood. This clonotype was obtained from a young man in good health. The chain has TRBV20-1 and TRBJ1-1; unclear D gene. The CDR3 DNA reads TGCAGTGCTGCTAAAGGACCCCTGGGGAACACTGAAGCTTTCTTT. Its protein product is CSAAKGPLGNTEAFF.